This passage covers 13 T cell receptor beta chains from one sample sequenced in a study of T-cell reconstitution after alpha-beta-depleted transplantation in children. A library of TCRbeta sequences, prepared with unique molecular identifiers, was generated. MiXCR was run by TCRdb on the PCR reads, yielding one entry per CDR3 protein. The table shows some 520,000 distinct CDR3 sequences, with 32% occurring only once. Sample: PBMCs from the stem cell graft donor, taken from the stem cell graft. The receptors derive from a human donor who donated a stem cell graft to a child with aplastic anemia.

The chain couples TRBV6-5 to TRBJ1-5; 12 bases fit TRBD1. V trimming: 5 bases; J trimming: 4 bases; junction bases outside the gene matches: 6. Germline V gives CDR1 MNHEY, CDR2 SVGAGI. This CDR3 region has 16 residues. The CDR3 region is CASSNRDRGPNQPQHF. CDR3 coding DNA: TGTGCCAGCAGTAACCGGGACAGGGGGCCAAATCAGCCCCAGCATTTT.

This clonotype was counted between two and nine times. This sequence joins TRBV28 and TRBJ2-7; D unclear. Trimming shortened V by 7 bases and J by 2 bases, and 15 bases separated the two germline ends. This CDR3 spans 14 amino acids. CDR1 is MDHEN, CDR2 SYDVKM, per germline. CDR3 DNA: TGTGCCAGCACCGCGTTCCAGGCAGCCTACGAGCAGTACTTC. Translated, it gives CASTAFQAAYEQYF.

The rearrangement joins TRBV29-1 to TRBJ2-1, with TRBD2 matching over 11 bases. Germline CDR1 reads SQVTM; CDR2 reads ANQGSEA. This CDR3 contains 13 residues. CDR3 in DNA: TGCGGGGGACTAGCGGCCACCTACAATGAGCAGTTCTTC. The encoded protein is CGGLAATYNEQFF.

The chain employs TRBV7-1 and TRBJ2-7, with D possibly called TRBD1 or TRBD2 (5 bases each). TRBV7-1 is noted as an ORF with a role that remains uncertain. The CDR3 runs to 15 residues. The V end was cut by 3 bases, the J end by 2 bases, with 14 bases between. CDR3 in amino acids: CASSSGRESPYEQYF. The CDR3 DNA sequence: TGTGCCAGCAGCTCGGGACGGGAATCCCCCTACGAGCAGTACTTC.

This rearrangement joins TRBV28 to TRBJ2-1, with D tentatively TRBD2 (6 bases). V gave up 3 bases and J gave up 1 base, with 16 bases separating them. This CDR3 has 17 residues. CDR1 and CDR2 (germline): MDHEN, SYDVKM. The DNA for the CDR3 is TGTGCCAGCAGTTTGTGGACTAAGACTTTTTCCTACAATGAGCAGTTCTTC. This sequence encodes CASSLWTKTFSYNEQFF.

This clonotype was picked up a small number of times. The rearrangement links TRBV6-5 to TRBJ1-4; D is undetermined. The CDR3 length is 16 residues. V lost 4 bases to trimming and J lost 0 bases, with 12 bases between them. Germline V gives CDR1 MNHEY, CDR2 SVGAGI. The DNA for the CDR3 is TGTGCCAGCAGTTCCCCTGAGACTTCAACTAATGAAAAACTGTTTTTT. Translating it yields CASSSPETSTNEKLFF.

This clonotype was observed a handful of times. The rearrangement uses TRBV29-1 and TRBJ2-1; D not certain. The germline V gene encodes CDR1 SQVTM and CDR2 ANQGSEA. Trimming shortened V by 4 bases and J by 1 base, and 26 bases separated the two germline ends. The CDR3 runs 19 residues. The CDR3 here is CSVGKSGLGRTASYNEQFF. CDR3 nucleotide sequence: TGCAGCGTTGGTAAGTCGGGCCTAGGCAGAACGGCGTCCTACAATGAGCAGTTCTTC.

This clonotype was observed a few times. V and J are TRBV20-1 and TRBJ2-2; TRBD2 matches 9 bases. The CDR3 is 15 residues long. CDR1 DFQATT and CDR2 SNEGSKA come from the germline V gene (reference sequence). J gave up 6 bases and V 5 bases, and 10 bases lay outside the gene matches. CDR3 nucleotide sequence: TGCAGTGCTGTGGGGGCTAGCGGGATATCCGGGGAGCTGTTTTTT. It is translated as CSAVGASGISGELFF.

This clonotype was recorded many times. This chain uses TRBV7-2 with TRBJ1-1; D is undetermined. V shed 5 bases and J shed 6 bases, with 16 bases lying between them. Per germline, CDR1 SGHTA and CDR2 FQGNSA. The CDR3 is made up of 14 amino acids. CDR3 nucleotide sequence: TGTGCCAGCAGCGTTAGAATAGCCGGGGCTGAAGCTTTCTTT. This encodes CASSVRIAGAEAFF.

The genes are TRBV25-1 and TRBJ2-3, with TRBD1 matching 7 bases. CDR3 length: 15 amino acids. The junction had 4 bases not matched to a gene; V was cut back by 3 bases and J by 1 base. Germline V gene data show CDR1 as MGHDK and CDR2 as SYGVNS. CDR3 nucleotides: TGTGCCAGCAGTGATGATGACAGGGGCACAGATACGCAGTATTTT. Translation gives CASSDDDRGTDTQYF.

This clonotype was seen a few times. The chain combines TRBV29-1 with TRBJ2-1; the D is unclear. From germline, CDR1 is SQVTM and CDR2 ANQGSEA. The CDR3 spans 9 residues. V lost 7 bases and J 9 bases, leaving 7 bases between the germline ends. The CDR3 here is CSECGEQFF. As DNA, the CDR3 is TGCAGCGAGTGCGGTGAGCAGTTCTTC.

This clonotype was detected only once. The CDR3 coding sequence is TGCGCCAGCAGCGCACGGGGGACAACACCCTACGAGCAGTACGTC. This sequence encodes CASSARGTTPYEQYV. This sequence joins TRBV5-1 and TRBJ2-7; D is tentatively TRBD1 or TRBD2 (6 bases each). CDR1 is SGHRS, CDR2 YFSETQ, per germline. V was shortened by 4 bases and J by 2 bases, with 16 bases between the two germline ends. The CDR3 runs to 15 residues.

The J gene is TRBJ2-2, the V gene TRBV6-1, with D possibly being TRBD1 (5 bases). Deletions cut 1 base from V and 9 bases from J, with 9 bases between. Germline V gives CDR1 MNHNS, CDR2 SASEGT. CDR3 length equals 13 residues. The DNA for the CDR3 is TGTGCCAGCAGTGAAGAGGGGCGGAGGGAGCTGTTTTTT. Encoded protein: CASSEEGRRELFF.